This T cell receptor (beta chain) was captured in a study of CD8 T cells in Susac syndrome. Overall study context: Active disease was present in about 6 of the sequenced Susac syndrome patients, whereas under 10 of them were in remission.

High-throughput TCR beta sequencing covered peripheral CD8+ and CD4+ T cells. Random-hexamer reverse transcription was applied to roughly 0.5 to 1 ug RNA. TCRdb reprocessed the immunoSEQ multiplex PCR reads with MiXCR, giving one entry per CDR3 protein. The repertoire holds around 69,000 distinct CDR3 sequences, approximately 95% seen once, with approximately 0.45% in the top ten. This clonotype was picked up a small number of times. V was clipped by 6 bases and J by 10 bases; unmatched bases: 5. There are 13 residues in the CDR3. The germline V gene encodes CDR1 MNHEY and CDR2 SVGEGT. The specimen sequenced was CD8+ T cells from PBMCs. J is TRBJ2-1 and V is TRBV6-2 or TRBV6-3; TRBD2 matches at 11 bases. This clonotype was obtained from a human donor with Susac syndrome. CDR3 DNA sequence: TGTGCCAGCAGACTAGCGGGAGACCGGGAGCAGTTCTTC. Translated, it gives CASRLAGDREQFF.